This T cell receptor (beta chain) was retrieved from a study of T cells in Graves' hyperthyroidism and ophthalmopathy. General study results and limits: Blood held most thyroid clonotypes expanded above 0.001 frequency.

TCR beta CDR3 sequences were amplified from RNA transcripts. Carried out on the TCR CDR3, a first-round RT-PCR used the HTBI primer set. TCRdb processed the multiplex PCR reads anew with MiXCR; each CDR3 protein has one entry. The top ten hold about half of the sample, which has 350,000 or so distinct CDR3 sequences, roughly 20% seen once. As regards this clonotype: Its matching antigen is unknown.

V was clipped by 2 bases and J by 4 bases, with 10 bases between them. This CDR3 has 14 amino acids. From germline, CDR1 is SGHNT and CDR2 YYREEE (reference sequence). Every diagnosis used clinical symptoms, serum thyroxine and TRAb, thyroid ultrasound and orbital computed tomography. The source of the PBMCs was around 10 ml of fresh peripheral blood. The clonotype originates from a woman aged 50 to 60 with Graves' hyperthyroidism. The sample consisted of blood. This rearrangement joins TRBV5-4 to TRBJ1-3, with D tentatively TRBD1 (5 bases). The CDR3 here is CASSFQGAGNTIYF. The DNA of the CDR3 is TGTGCCAGCAGCTTCCAGGGTGCCGGAAACACCATATATTTT.